The sample holds a few counts of the clone carrying this T cell receptor (beta chain). This record belongs to a study of early T cells in non-severe SARS-CoV-2 infection. The V and J ends lost 11 bases and 7 bases respectively, with 23 bases between them. In germline, CDR1 is LGHNT, CDR2 FRNRAP. The CDR3 is 14 amino acids. In TCRdb, the 5' RACE reads were re-called with MiXCR into one record per CDR3 protein. The sample lists 95,000 to 100,000 distinct CDR3 sequences; more than 9.5% were seen once. The source is an adult who was a healthcare worker with PCR-confirmed SARS-CoV-2 infection or an uninfected control (not recorded which). The gene calls are TRBV12-5 and TRBJ1-1; D not resolved. Sequencing was done on a sample of whole blood. The CDR3 sequence is CAPRAGEKENEAFF. Written as DNA, the CDR3 is TGTGCTCCTAGGGCAGGTGAAAAGGAGAATGAAGCTTTCTTT.